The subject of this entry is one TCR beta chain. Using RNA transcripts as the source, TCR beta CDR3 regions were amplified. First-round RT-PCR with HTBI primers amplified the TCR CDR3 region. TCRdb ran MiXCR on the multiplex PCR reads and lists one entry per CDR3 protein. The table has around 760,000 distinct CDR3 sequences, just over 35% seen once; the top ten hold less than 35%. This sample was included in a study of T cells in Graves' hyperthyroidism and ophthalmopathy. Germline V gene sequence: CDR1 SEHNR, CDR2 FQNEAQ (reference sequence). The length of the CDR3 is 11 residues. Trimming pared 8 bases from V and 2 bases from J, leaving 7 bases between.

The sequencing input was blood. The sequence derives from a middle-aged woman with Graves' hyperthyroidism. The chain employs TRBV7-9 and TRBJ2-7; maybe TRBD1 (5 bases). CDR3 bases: TGTGCCAGCGCCAGGGCCTACGAGCAGTACTTC. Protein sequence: CASARAYEQYF.